A single sample is the source of the 22 T cell receptor beta chains below, sequenced in a study of identical twins. Via MiXCR, TCRdb re-called the 5' RACE reads, giving one row per CDR3 protein. The sample has around 1.7 million distinct CDR3 sequences; roughly a third are singletons. The sequencing sample was made of cord blood. The receptors shown here come from a newborn girl in good health.

The V gene is TRBV28, the J gene TRBJ2-5, with 7 positions matching TRBD2. The CDR3 covers 13 residues. The germline V gene encodes CDR1 MDHEN and CDR2 SYDVKM. After removal of 6 bases from V and 5 bases from J, the junction contained 6 bases not matched to a gene. The CDR3, as DNA: TGTGCCAGCAGGGCCACTAGCGTGGAGACCCAGTACTTC. Translating gives CASRATSVETQYF.

The V and J genes are TRBV7-2 and TRBJ2-7; TRBD2 might be the D (6 bases). V lost 4 bases and J lost 1, with 17 bases in between. This CDR3 is built from 16 residues. Germline-derived CDR1 and CDR2 are SGHTA and FQGNSA. The CDR3 loop is CASSWPGVTHSYEQYF. The DNA for the CDR3 is TGTGCCAGCAGCTGGCCGGGGGTAACCCATTCCTACGAGCAGTACTTC. Variable domain in full (rest from reference TRBV7-2 and TRBJ2-7): GAGVSQSPSNKVTEKGKDVELRCDPISGHTALYWYRQSLGQGLEFLIYFQGNSAPDKSGLPSDRFSAERTGGSVSTLTIQRTQQEDSAVYLCASSWPGVTHSYEQYFGPGTRLTVT.

The V gene is TRBV30, the J gene TRBJ1-4; 7 nucleotides match TRBD1. CDR3 length: 14 amino acids. In germline, CDR1 is GTSNPN, CDR2 SVGIG (reference sequence). V was clipped by 2 bases and J by 5 bases; unmatched bases: 5. In DNA, the CDR3 is TGTGCCTGGAGTACCACAGGGGCAAATGAAAAACTGTTTTTT. It translates to CAWSTTGANEKLFF.

J is TRBJ1-3 and V is TRBV6-1, with a tentative D call TRBD1 (5 bases). V was clipped by 9 bases and J by 0 bases, with 6 bases between them. The CDR3 length is 12 residues. Germline CDR1 MNHNS, CDR2 SASEGT. CDR3 sequence: CARGGSGNTIYF. As DNA, the CDR3 is TGTGCCAGGGGGGGCTCTGGAAACACCATATATTTT.

This clonotype was detected only a few times. The V call is TRBV19, the J call TRBJ2-7, with 7 bases fitting TRBD2. Germline V gene lookup returns CDR1 LNHDA and CDR2 SQIVND (reference sequence). Trimming took 3 bases from V and 2 from J; bases not matched to a gene: 4. This CDR3 comprises 14 residues. The CDR3 nucleotides read TGTGCCAGTAGTATTTTTGGGAGGGCCTACGAGCAGTACTTC. Its protein is CASSIFGRAYEQYF.

The J gene is TRBJ1-5, the V gene TRBV4-1; D remains unclear. V was clipped by 0 bases and J by 0 bases, with 9 bases between them. The CDR3 runs to 16 residues. Germline loops: CDR1 MGHRA, CDR2 YSYEKL. The chain's CDR3 is CASSQEPTYSNQPQHF. In nucleotides, the CDR3 is TGCGCCAGCAGCCAAGAGCCCACTTATAGCAATCAGCCCCAGCATTTT.

This clonotype came up once. V gene TRBV27 combines with J gene TRBJ1-5, with D perhaps matching TRBD1 (6 bases). CDR1 and CDR2 from the germline V gene are MNHEY and SMNVEV (reference sequence). The V and J ends lost 7 bases and 3 bases respectively, with 25 bases between them. The CDR3 totals 18 residues. This CDR3 is CASTPTTVQGWVNQPQHF. The CDR3 DNA reads TGTGCCAGCACCCCTACCACGGTTCAGGGGTGGGTCAATCAGCCCCAGCATTTT.

Remarks on this clonotype: Since a much larger clone is just one base distant, this may be a read error. The chain carries TRBV20-1 and TRBJ2-3; TRBD2 agrees at 7 bases. CDR1 and CDR2 (germline): DFQATT, SNEGSKA (reference sequence). This CDR3 has 14 amino acids. The CDR3: CSARDQRGTDTHYF. CDR3 DNA: TGCAGTGCTAGAGATCAGCGGGGCACAGATACGCATTATTTT.

The chain combines TRBV7-2 with TRBJ2-7, with 7 bases fitting TRBD2. V lost 5 bases to trimming and J lost 2 bases; unmatched junction nucleotides: 6. The CDR3 consists of 14 residues. Germline lookup yields CDR1 SGHTA and CDR2 FQGNSA. CDR3 region: CASSPSRGAYEQYF. In DNA, the CDR3 is TGTGCCAGCAGCCCTTCCCGGGGGGCCTACGAGCAGTACTTC.

The chain links TRBV3-1 to TRBJ2-3, with D possibly TRBD2 on 6 matching bases. V shed 1 base and J shed 2 bases, with 16 bases lying between them. The CDR3 has 17 residues. In germline, CDR1 is LGHDT, CDR2 YNNKEL (reference sequence). Here the CDR3 reads CASSQVSARGYTDTQYF. The DNA of the CDR3 is TGTGCCAGCAGCCAAGTCTCGGCGCGGGGATACACAGATACGCAGTATTTT.

This clonotype was seen at least ten times. V and J are TRBV5-1 and TRBJ2-7, with TRBD2 as a possible D gene (5 bases). V lost 0 bases and J lost 1, with 8 bases in between. Per germline, CDR1 SGHRS and CDR2 YFSETQ. The CDR3 contains 14 residues. The CDR3 coding sequence is TGCGCCAGCAGCTTGGCTAGCCATTCCTACGAGCAGTACTTC. This gives the protein CASSLASHSYEQYF.

The rearrangement uses TRBV4-1 and TRBJ2-7, with TRBD1 as a possible D gene (5 bases). The CDR3 has 14 amino acids. V was pared by 4 bases and J by 5 bases, with 15 bases between. The germline gives CDR1 MGHRA, CDR2 YSYEKL. CDR3 loop: CASSPTYGRDEQYF. Here the CDR3 DNA reads TGCGCCAGCAGCCCAACCTATGGCAGGGACGAGCAGTACTTC.

This clonotype appeared a few times. The chain joins TRBV24-1 to TRBJ2-1; 10 bases are a match to TRBD1. The last part of the DNA fits TRBJ2-7 better; the J call may be wrong. The CDR3 is 15 amino acids. CDR1 is KGHDR, CDR2 SFDVKD, per germline. Written as DNA, the CDR3 is TGTGCCACCAGTGATAGGGACAGGGGCTACAATGAGCAGTACTTC. Its protein is CATSDRDRGYNEQYF.

This clonotype has more than one count but fewer than ten. This sequence joins TRBV30 and TRBJ1-5; the D gene is possibly TRBD1 (5 bases). Trimming stripped 2 bases from V and 4 bases from J, with 15 bases between. CDR3 size: 15 residues. Germline CDR1 reads GTSNPN; CDR2 reads SVGIG (reference sequence). The CDR3 reads CAWSPGPGGNQPQHF. In nucleotides, the CDR3 is TGTGCCTGGAGTCCGGGGCCTGGAGGAAATCAGCCCCAGCATTTT.

A few counts support this clonotype. The V and J genes are TRBV3-1 and TRBJ2-1, with 9 positions matching TRBD2. Per germline, CDR1 LGHDT and CDR2 YNNKEL (reference sequence). V gave up 4 bases and J gave up 1 base; unmatched junction bases: 11. The CDR3 runs 18 residues. The CDR3 nucleotides are TGTGCCAGCAGCCCCCATAGCGGGAGTGGGGTTTCCTACAATGAGCAGTTCTTC. Protein product: CASSPHSGSGVSYNEQFF.

This clonotype has ten or more counts. The V gene is TRBV10-3, the J gene TRBJ1-2; D call uncertain. Trimming left V 8 bases short and J 4 bases short, with 17 bases between. Germline values: CDR1 ENHRY, CDR2 SYGVKD. The CDR3 sequence is 14 residues long. In DNA form, the CDR3 reads TGTGCCATCTCTGATCAGGAAATGAGCTATGGCTACACCTTC. It is translated as CAISDQEMSYGYTF.

This clonotype was recorded a few times. The rearrangement links TRBV19 to TRBJ2-1, with 8 bases that match TRBD2. V dropped 1 base and J dropped 4; count of bases not matched to a gene: 3. CDR3 length equals 15 residues. Looked up from germline, CDR1 is LNHDA and CDR2 is SQIVND (reference sequence). The CDR3 sequence is CASSIVPGGYNEQFF. The DNA for the CDR3 is TGTGCCAGTAGTATAGTACCGGGAGGGTACAATGAGCAGTTCTTC.

This clonotype was observed a few times. The V and J genes are TRBV6-1 and TRBJ1-5; 7 bases map to TRBD1. Germline CDR1 MNHNS, CDR2 SASEGT. The ends lost 4 bases at V and 11 bases at J; junction bases unmatched: 11. This CDR3 region has 14 residues. The DNA for the CDR3 is TGTGCCAGCAGTGGACAGGGTCAAATGTTGGCCCAGCATTTT. This gives the protein CASSGQGQMLAQHF.

Concerning this clonotype: Relative to the germline gene, one junction end is altered; a read error may explain this. V gene TRBV12-3 or TRBV12-4 combines with J gene TRBJ1-3; TRBD1 agrees at 9 bases. CDR3 length equals 17 residues. This CDR3 is CASSYGTGTGTGNTTYF. The CDR3, as DNA: TGTGCCAGCAGTTACGGGACAGGGACAGGGACCGGAAACACCACATATTTT.

The count of this clonotype is one. This chain connects TRBV20-1 to TRBJ2-3; 7 nucleotides align to TRBD2. Unmatched junction bases numbered 11, after V lost 1 base and J lost 4 bases. The CDR3 is made up of 16 amino acids. Germline V lookup: CDR1 DFQATT, CDR2 SNEGSKA (reference sequence). The CDR3 region has the DNA TGCAGTGCTAGAGGCTTGGCGGGGGAGGGTTCAGATACGCAGTATTTT. Translation gives CSARGLAGEGSDTQYF.

The rearrangement uses TRBV6-1 and TRBJ2-1; no reliable D call. The CDR3 has 13 amino acids. V lost 0 bases and J 7 bases, leaving 7 bases between the germline ends. CDR1 is MNHNS, CDR2 SASEGT, per germline. CDR3: CASSEALRNEQFF. The CDR3 nucleotides are TGTGCCAGCAGTGAAGCGCTCCGGAATGAGCAGTTCTTC.

This chain joins TRBV10-1 and TRBJ2-3; D remains unclear. There are 14 residues in the CDR3. CDR1 is WNHNN, CDR2 SYGVQD, per germline (reference sequence). V was clipped by 2 bases and J by 5 bases, with 11 bases between them. CDR3 in amino acids: CASSEGPPQDTQYF. The CDR3, as DNA: TGCGCCAGCAGTGAGGGACCTCCACAAGATACGCAGTATTTT.